The 21 T cell receptor beta chains below come from one sample, sequenced in a study of blood T cells in healthy people across ages. Alongside a J-beta primer mix, a sample-barcoded 5' primer served in a second PCR lasting roughly 6 to 12 cycles. From the 5' RACE reads, TCRdb called clonotypes with MiXCR, one entry per CDR3 protein. The sample has about 570,000 distinct CDR3 sequences, 27% seen once. Sequencing used blood. The source is a woman between 65 and 79 years old in good health.

This chain uses TRBV7-3 with TRBJ2-3; a weak D match, TRBD2 (6 bases). V was trimmed by 5 bases and J by 4 bases, leaving 16 bases between them. The V gene's germline CDR1 is SGHTA and CDR2 FQGTGA. This CDR3 has 15 residues. CDR3 region: CASSPQAGHADTQYF. CDR3 bases: TGTGCCAGCAGCCCCCAGGCGGGGCACGCAGATACGCAGTATTTT.

In its sample, this clonotype was seen a few times. This rearrangement joins TRBV27 to TRBJ2-3; D call uncertain. V was clipped by 2 bases and J by 1 base, with 7 bases between them. Germline V gene data show CDR1 as MNHEY and CDR2 as SMNVEV (reference sequence). The CDR3 totals 14 residues. The CDR3 DNA sequence: TGTGCCAGCAGTTTACTTGGCCGCACAGATACGCAGTATTTT. Its protein product is CASSLLGRTDTQYF.

This clonotype was found a few times. Relative to the germline gene, one junction end is altered; a read error may explain this. The rearrangement uses TRBV29-1 and TRBJ1-3, with TRBD1 as a possible D gene (6 bases). In germline, CDR1 is SQVTM, CDR2 ANQGSEA. The CDR3 contains 15 residues. This CDR3 reads CSVAERGGSGNTMYF. Here the CDR3 DNA reads TGCAGCGTCGCAGAACGAGGGGGATCTGGAAACACCATGTATTTT.

The chain has TRBV19 and TRBJ1-2; TRBD1 is a possible D gene (5 bases). Trimming shortened V by 5 bases and J by 4 bases, and 11 bases separated the two germline ends. Germline V gives CDR1 LNHDA, CDR2 SQIVND (reference sequence). The CDR3 consists of 13 residues. CDR3 DNA: TGTGCCAGTAGTCGAGGGGTGACCTATGGCTACACCTTC. This encodes CASSRGVTYGYTF.

This clonotype showed up just a few times. The V gene is TRBV9, the J gene TRBJ1-2, with D maybe TRBD1 (5 bases). CDR1 and CDR2 (germline): SGDLS, YYNGEE. This CDR3 region has 14 residues. With 4 bases removed from V and 3 bases from J, the gap between germline ends came to 13 bases. The CDR3 nucleotides read TGTGCCAGCAGCACAAGCAGGGATGACTATGGCTACACCTTC. Amino acid sequence: CASSTSRDDYGYTF.

The rearrangement joins TRBV5-1 to TRBJ2-5; perhaps D is TRBD1 or TRBD2 (6 bases each). The V gene's germline CDR1 is SGHRS and CDR2 YFSETQ. The CDR3 sequence is 14 residues long. The V and J ends lost 4 bases and 11 bases respectively, with 21 bases between them. CDR3 bases: TGCGCCAGCAGCCCACGGGACACGTCGGGAGAGCAGTACTTC. Translated: CASSPRDTSGEQYF.

J is TRBJ1-2 and V is TRBV4-2; maybe TRBD1 (5 bases). V gave up 5 bases and J gave up 3 bases, with 16 bases separating them. The CDR3 has 15 amino acids. The V gene's germline CDR1 is LGHNA and CDR2 YNFKEQ. The DNA of the CDR3 is TGTGCCAGCAGCTTTAGGTTAGGGGCCGACTATGGCTACACCTTC. Encoded protein: CASSFRLGADYGYTF.

This clonotype has ten or more counts. V and J are TRBV4-1 and TRBJ2-3; no clear D gene. Trimming pared 2 bases from V and 5 bases from J, leaving 11 bases between. The CDR3 covers 14 residues. Germline V gene data show CDR1 as MGHRA and CDR2 as YSYEKL. As DNA, the CDR3 is TGCGCCAGCAGCCAAAGGAGTTTAGAAGATACGCAGTATTTT. Encoded protein: CASSQRSLEDTQYF.

This clonotype was detected a few times. This rearrangement joins TRBV18 to TRBJ2-7; 8 bases map to TRBD1. Per the germline V gene, CDR1 is KGHSH and CDR2 is LQKENI. The V and J ends lost 3 bases and 5 bases, in that order; junction bases with no gene match: 9. The CDR3 runs to 15 residues. This chain's CDR3 is CASSPQGQGIDEQYF. DNA for the CDR3: TGTGCCAGCTCACCCCAAGGACAGGGTATCGACGAGCAGTACTTC.

This clonotype was seen a few times. The genes are TRBV5-1 and TRBJ2-7; D is undetermined. Germline loops: CDR1 SGHRS, CDR2 YFSETQ. The germline V and J ends were trimmed by 0 bases and 2 bases, with 6 bases remaining between them. The CDR3 loop spans 13 amino acids. In DNA, the CDR3 is TGCGCCAGCAGCTTGGGGTATACCTACGAGCAGTACTTC. Amino acid sequence: CASSLGYTYEQYF.

A few counts support this clonotype. This chain links TRBV7-2 with TRBJ2-6; tentatively, D is TRBD2 (5 bases). V lost 1 base and J lost 2, with 6 bases in between. This CDR3 has 15 amino acids. Per the germline V gene, CDR1 is SGHTA and CDR2 is FQGNSA. The CDR3: CASSLDGAGANVLTF. The CDR3 nucleotides read TGTGCCAGCAGCTTAGACGGGGCTGGGGCCAACGTCCTGACTTTC.

A few counts support this clonotype. This sequence joins TRBV10-3 and TRBJ2-5, with D unclear. V gave up 2 bases and J gave up 5 bases, with 9 bases separating them. From germline, CDR1 is ENHRY and CDR2 SYGVKD. The CDR3 has 13 residues. Written as DNA, the CDR3 is TGTGCCATCAGTGAGGAACTAACTGAGACCCAGTACTTC. Amino acids: CAISEELTETQYF.

The chain couples TRBV18 to TRBJ2-3; no definite D call. The CDR3 loop spans 12 amino acids. Looked up from germline, CDR1 is KGHSH and CDR2 is LQKENI. The germline V and J ends were trimmed by 3 bases and 6 bases, with 7 bases remaining between them. The DNA for the CDR3 is TGTGCCAGCTCACCGAAGACGGATACGCAGTATTTT. Encoded protein: CASSPKTDTQYF. Filled out from reference TRBV18 and TRBJ2-3, the complete variable domain reads NAGVMQNPRHLVRRRGQEARLRCSPMKGHSHVYWYRQLPEEGLKFMVYLQKENIIDESGMPKERFSAEFPKEGPSILRIQQVVRGDSAAYFCASSPKTDTQYFGPGTRLTVL.

This clonotype appeared many times. The rearrangement links TRBV2 to TRBJ1-2; maybe TRBD1 (6 bases). The length of the CDR3 is 14 residues. Trimming took 3 bases from V and 2 from J, leaving 10 bases between them. CDR1 and CDR2 from the germline V gene are SNHLY and FYNNEI. In DNA form, the CDR3 reads TGTGCCAGCAGTGATGGGACACTCAACTATGGCTACACCTTC. Encoded protein: CASSDGTLNYGYTF.

The chain employs TRBV20-1 and TRBJ1-3; D is ambiguous. Trimming removed 6 bases at V and 2 bases at J, with 11 bases between. The CDR3 sequence is 13 residues long. The germline V gene has CDR1 DFQATT and CDR2 SNEGSKA (reference sequence). The DNA of the CDR3 is TGCAGTGCCCAGGTTTCGGCTGGAAACACCATATATTTT. It codes for CSAQVSAGNTIYF.

The gene calls are TRBV29-1 and TRBJ1-1; D is unresolved. The V end was cut by 7 bases, the J end by 10 bases, with 22 bases between. The CDR3 contains 13 residues. CDR1 and CDR2 from the germline V gene are SQVTM and ANQGSEA. The CDR3 loop reads CSATVVTRSVAFF. The CDR3 DNA sequence: TGCAGCGCGACGGTCGTCACGAGGTCTGTAGCTTTCTTT.

As to this clonotype: This may arise from a read error, as a much more abundant clone is one base away. In nucleotides, the CDR3 is TGCAGTGCTGGGGGAGACCAAGAGACCCAGTACTTC. This encodes CSAGGDQETQYF. The rearrangement joins TRBV20-1 to TRBJ2-5; D may correspond to TRBD1 or TRBD2 (5 bases each). Germline loops: CDR1 DFQATT, CDR2 SNEGSKA (reference sequence). This CDR3 has 12 residues. Trimming left V 5 bases short and J 0 bases short, with 7 bases between.

This clonotype appeared a few times. The chain links TRBV29-1 to TRBJ1-1; D is uncertain. This CDR3 spans 13 amino acids. Between the trimmed V and J ends, which lost 0 bases and 11 bases, there was a span of 16 bases. Germline-derived CDR1 and CDR2 are SQVTM and ANQGSEA. The DNA of the CDR3 is TGCAGCGTTGAAGACCCGACCGCCCTGGGGGCTTTCTTT. It yields the protein CSVEDPTALGAFF.

This chain joins TRBV20-1 and TRBJ2-7; D gene unclear. V gave up 0 bases and J gave up 6 bases, with 9 bases separating them. Per the germline V gene, CDR1 is DFQATT and CDR2 is SNEGSKA (reference sequence). The CDR3 consists of 12 residues. The CDR3 region has the DNA TGCAGTGCTAGAGATCCCAACAGCGAGCAGTACTTC. Its protein is CSARDPNSEQYF.

The table lists this clonotype with a few counts. The conserved closing phenylalanine or tryptophan is absent in this CDR3, likely reflecting a read error. The chain has TRBV15 and TRBJ1-2; 9 nucleotides agree with TRBD1. Germline V lookup: CDR1 LNHNV, CDR2 YYDKDF (reference sequence). V trimming: 1 base; J trimming: 8 bases; junction bases outside the gene matches: 8. This CDR3 is 15 amino acids long. The CDR3 nucleotides are TGTGCCACCAGCAGAGGGGGGACAGGGACTCGCGGCTACACCCTC. Its translation is CATSRGGTGTRGYTL.

This clonotype was seen more than once but under ten times. The chain carries TRBV5-4 and TRBJ1-2; D is unclear. The CDR3 consists of 14 residues. The germline CDR1 and CDR2 sequences are SGHNT and YYREEE (reference sequence). V was pared by 4 bases and J by 6 bases, with 16 bases between. CDR3 region: CASSVSIREDGYTF. The CDR3 nucleotides are TGTGCCAGCAGCGTTTCCATCCGGGAGGATGGCTACACCTTC.